One and the same sample provided the 14 T cell receptor beta chains below, sequenced in a study of vaccination and CD4 T cells after COVID-19. Described treatment: roughly ten-day PBMC culture with coronavirus spike peptide pools or control peptides (ViraFEST assay). What these receptors recognize is not known. At the Johns Hopkins FTIC core, DNA taken from cultured CD4+ T cells was sequenced by way of the Oncomine TCR Beta short-read assay. TCRdb re-called the PCR reads with MiXCR, one entry per CDR3 protein. The sample lists about 21,000 distinct CDR3 sequences; less than 65% were seen once. The sequenced sample was CD4+ T cells from blood, cultured in vitro. The receptors were sampled from a human donor who had recovered from COVID-19.

V is TRBV20-1 and J is TRBJ2-1, with D uncertain. Germline values: CDR1 DFQATT, CDR2 SNEGSKA (reference sequence). Trimming took 3 bases from V and 4 from J, leaving 4 bases between them. This CDR3 has 11 residues. The CDR3 bases are TGCAGTGCTAGGTCATACAATGAGCAGTTCTTC. This codes for CSARSYNEQFF.

The V call is TRBV5-1, the J call TRBJ2-1; 9 bases line up with TRBD2. CDR3 length: 18 amino acids. J gave up 7 bases and V 4 bases, and 18 bases lay outside the gene matches. CDR1 is SGHRS and CDR2 is YFSETQ in the germline V gene. CDR3 amino acids: CASSPPKGLVAGENEQFF. The CDR3 DNA is TGCGCCAGCAGCCCGCCCAAGGGTTTGGTAGCGGGAGAAAATGAGCAGTTCTTC.

V usage is TRBV20-1 and J usage is TRBJ2-5, with 8 bases matching TRBD2. J was trimmed by 0 bases and V by 6 bases; bases with no gene match: 9. The CDR3 length is 15 residues. Germline values: CDR1 DFQATT, CDR2 SNEGSKA (reference sequence). CDR3 in amino acids: CSAPQAGAYQETQYF. The CDR3 DNA reads TGCAGTGCGCCACAAGCGGGGGCGTACCAAGAGACCCAGTACTTC.

CDR3 protein: CATSRDLFSGYGGELFF. In DNA, the CDR3 is TGTGCCACCAGCAGAGATCTTTTTAGTGGGTATGGCGGGGAGCTGTTTTTT. The chain is built from TRBV15 and TRBJ2-2; D remains unclear. The CDR3 is 17 amino acids. The germline V and J ends were trimmed by 0 bases and 7 bases, with 18 bases remaining between them. The germline V gene encodes CDR1 LNHNV and CDR2 YYDKDF (reference sequence).

The V call is TRBV20-1, the J call TRBJ2-1; 9 positions match TRBD1. From germline, CDR1 is DFQATT and CDR2 SNEGSKA (reference sequence). The CDR3 loop spans 13 amino acids. Losses at the gene ends were 5 bases for V and 8 bases for J; bases not matched to a gene: 7. The CDR3 sequence is CSAPTGGWDEQFF. CDR3 coding DNA: TGCAGTGCTCCGACAGGGGGTTGGGATGAGCAGTTCTTC.

This clonotype has only a few counts. The genes are TRBV19 and TRBJ2-7; the match to TRBD2 covers 7 bases. V was pared by 3 bases and J by 1 base, with 12 bases of the junction left unmatched. Germline V gene sequence: CDR1 LNHDA, CDR2 SQIVND (reference sequence). The CDR3 covers 17 residues. The CDR3 sequence: CASSMAPTSVGSYEQYF. The CDR3 coding sequence is TGTGCCAGTAGTATGGCCCCAACTAGCGTTGGATCCTACGAGCAGTACTTC.

This clonotype is hyperexpanded by share. The CDR3 region has the DNA TGTGCCAGCAGCTTAGGCCCGGGGGATTCACCCCTCCACTTT. Its translation: CASSLGPGDSPLHF. V usage is TRBV7-9 and J usage is TRBJ1-6; D possibly corresponds to TRBD1 (5 bases). The CDR3 has 14 residues. The V and J ends lost 1 base and 8 bases respectively, with 9 bases between them. Germline loops: CDR1 SEHNR, CDR2 FQNEAQ (reference sequence).

V and J are TRBV10-3 and TRBJ1-2, with 8 nucleotides matching TRBD1. The germline V gene has CDR1 ENHRY and CDR2 SYGVKD. The CDR3 has 15 amino acids. V was clipped by 6 bases and J by 4 bases; unmatched bases: 10. This CDR3 is CAISESTGGSYGYTF. CDR3 DNA: TGTGCCATCAGCGAAAGTACAGGGGGTAGCTATGGCTACACCTTC.

By sample fraction, this clonotype is medium-sized. The chain combines TRBV20-1 with TRBJ1-5, with TRBD1 matching 7 bases. CDR1 and CDR2 from the germline V gene are DFQATT and SNEGSKA (reference sequence). CDR3 length: 13 residues. After removal of 6 bases from V and 2 bases from J, the junction contained 4 bases not matched to a gene. The CDR3 DNA is TGCAGTGCAAACAGGGGCGGCAATCAGCCCCAGCATTTT. Its translation is CSANRGGNQPQHF.

The chain employs TRBV27 and TRBJ2-3; TRBD2 is a possible D gene (6 bases). V dropped 3 bases and J dropped 3 bases, with 10 bases sitting between them. There are 14 residues in the CDR3. Germline V gene data show CDR1 as MNHEY and CDR2 as SMNVEV (reference sequence). This CDR3 is CASSLGRRTDTQYF. CDR3 coding DNA: TGTGCCAGCAGTTTGGGGAGGCGGACAGATACGCAGTATTTT.

The CDR3 loop is CSARDGASSTDTQYF. The DNA for the CDR3 is TGCAGTGCTAGAGACGGGGCGTCTAGCACAGATACGCAGTATTTT. The chain joins TRBV20-1 to TRBJ2-3, with D tentatively TRBD1 or TRBD2 (5 bases each). The length of the CDR3 is 15 residues. With 0 bases removed from V and 0 bases from J, the gap between germline ends came to 10 bases. Germline V gene lookup returns CDR1 DFQATT and CDR2 SNEGSKA (reference sequence).

This chain connects TRBV2 to TRBJ2-3; D remains ambiguous. Trimming took 3 bases from V and 0 from J, leaving 4 bases between them. Germline CDR1 and CDR2: SNHLY and FYNNEI. This CDR3 has 13 residues. The CDR3 protein is CASSDRSTDTQYF. The DNA for the CDR3 is TGTGCCAGCAGTGATCGGAGCACAGATACGCAGTATTTT.

V gene TRBV5-6 combines with J gene TRBJ2-7; D not certain. Germline loops: CDR1 SGHDT, CDR2 YYEEEE. The V gene lost 4 bases and the J gene lost 7 bases, with 9 bases spanning the gap. CDR3 length: 11 residues. The CDR3 bases are TGTGCCAGCAGCGCCAACAGAGAGCAGTACTTC. Its translation: CASSANREQYF.

This clonotype was observed a handful of times. The V gene is TRBV24-1, the J gene TRBJ1-5; no definite D call. This CDR3 contains 12 residues. Germline CDR1 is KGHDR and CDR2 is SFDVKD. Between the trimmed V and J ends, which lost 2 bases and 6 bases, there was a span of 4 bases. The CDR3 protein is CATSDSFQPQHF. The CDR3 DNA follows: TGTGCCACCAGTGATTCATTTCAGCCCCAGCATTTT.